What follows describes a single T cell receptor beta chain. The length of the CDR3 is 13 residues. Trimming took off 6 bases at V and 7 bases at J, with 10 bases between the two ends. Germline assignment: CDR1 LNHNV and CDR2 YYDKDF (reference sequence). This sample is part of a study of cytomegalovirus exposure and HLA in healthy donors. Study details: Unique TCRs numbering around 85 million, obtained from HLA-typed donors, made up an early data release.

PCR employed 60 Vbeta and 13 Jbeta primers. Authors' processing steps: In a later analysis, some 10 million of about 80 million unique beta chains occurred in at least two donors. Profiling relied on immunoSEQ multiplex PCR, and the TCRdb table lists in-frame clones only, not all of them. From that table come the V and J calls and clone size; the DNA was used to work out D and trimming. The profile shows 100,000 to 150,000 clones, 75% to 80% of them singletons. The TCR was taken from a woman aged 55-69 years in good health and CMV-seronegative. The chain joins TRBV15 to TRBJ1-6, with D possibly being TRBD1 (6 bases). Sequencing was carried out using PBMCs. Here the CDR3 reads CATSGTRNSPLHF. The CDR3 DNA is TGTGCCACCAGTGGGACAAGGAATTCACCCCTCCACTTT.